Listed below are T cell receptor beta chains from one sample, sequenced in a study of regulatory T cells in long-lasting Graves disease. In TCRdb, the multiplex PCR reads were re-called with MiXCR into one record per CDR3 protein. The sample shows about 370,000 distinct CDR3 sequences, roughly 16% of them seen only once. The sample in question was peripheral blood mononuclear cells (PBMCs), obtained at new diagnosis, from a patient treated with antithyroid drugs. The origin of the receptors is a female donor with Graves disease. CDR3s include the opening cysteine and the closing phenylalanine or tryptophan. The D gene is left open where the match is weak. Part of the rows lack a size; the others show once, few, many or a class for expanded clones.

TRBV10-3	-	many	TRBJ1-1	TGTGCCATCAGTGTAAGGATGGAAGCTTTCTTT	CAISVRMEAFF
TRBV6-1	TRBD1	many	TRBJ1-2	TGTGCCAGCAGCGAAGCGGGACAGGGGGGCTATGGCTACACCTTC	CASSEAGQGGYGYTF
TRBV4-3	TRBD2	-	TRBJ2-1	TGCGCCAGCAGCCAAACGACTAGCGGGAGGGCCGAGTCTTACAATGAGCAGTTCTTC	CASSQTTSGRAESYNEQFF
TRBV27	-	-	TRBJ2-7	TGTGCCAGCAGCTTCGCAGGACGCATTTCCTACGAGCAGTACTTC	CASSFAGRISYEQYF
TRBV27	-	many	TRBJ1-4	TGTGCCAGCAGTTTCTCACGGGGCCTTAATGAAAAACTGTTTTTT	CASSFSRGLNEKLFF
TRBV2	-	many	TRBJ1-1	TGTGCCAGCAGTGAAAGCAGGGTACGGATTAATTCTGAAGCTTTCTTT	CASSESRVRINSEAFF
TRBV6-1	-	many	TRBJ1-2	TGTGCCAGCAGTGGAGGACAGAACTATGGCTACACCTTC	CASSGGQNYGYTF
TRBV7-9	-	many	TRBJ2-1	TGTGCCAGCAGCCTGGTGGGAGGGGGCTGGTCCTACAATGAGCAGTTCTTC	CASSLVGGGWSYNEQFF
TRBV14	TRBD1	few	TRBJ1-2	TGTGCCAGCTCCCCTCAGGGGGGCGGATTCTATGGCTACACCTTC	CASSPQGGGFYGYTF
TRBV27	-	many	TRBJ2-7	TGTGCCAGCAGCCCGCTACACAGGGATTTCTACGAGCAGTACTTC	CASSPLHRDFYEQYF
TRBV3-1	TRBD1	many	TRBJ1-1	TGTGCCAGCAGCCAAGTTCCGACAGGGGAACATGAAGCTTTCTTT	CASSQVPTGEHEAFF
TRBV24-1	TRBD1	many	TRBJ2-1	TGTGCCACCAGTGATTTAGGGACAGGGGGAAGGAATGAGCAGTTCTTC	CATSDLGTGGRNEQFF
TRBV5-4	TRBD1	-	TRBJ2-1	TGTGCCAGCAGCTACAGGGGGACAGGGGGCTACAATGAGCAGTTCTTC	CASSYRGTGGYNEQFF
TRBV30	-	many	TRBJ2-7	TGTGCCTGGAGTCCCGGGGGAGTTTACGAGCAGTACTTC	CAWSPGGVYEQYF
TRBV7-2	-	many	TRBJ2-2	TGTGCCAGCAGCTTAAACAGGGTGGGGACCGGGGAGCTGTTTTTT	CASSLNRVGTGELFF
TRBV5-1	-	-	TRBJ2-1	TGCGCCAGCAGCCTGGGGTCGCCCCTCTACAATGAGCAGTTCTTC	CASSLGSPLYNEQFF
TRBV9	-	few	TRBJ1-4	TGTGCCAGCAGCGCATCCGGGACACCTAATGAAAAACTGTTTTTT	CASSASGTPNEKLFF
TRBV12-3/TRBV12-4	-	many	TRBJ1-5	TGTGCCAGCAGTTCAGCAACCGGGGGTTATTATCAGCCCCAGCATTTT	CASSSATGGYYQPQHF
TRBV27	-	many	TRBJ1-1	TGTGCCAGCAGTTTATGGGAGAACACTGAAGCTTTCTTT	CASSLWENTEAFF
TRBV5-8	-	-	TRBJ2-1	TGTGCCAGCAGCTTGGCCTCAAGCTATGAACTTTACAATGAGCAGTTCTTC	CASSLASSYELYNEQFF
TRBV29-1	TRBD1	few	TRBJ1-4	TGCAGCGTTGCGGGGGGACAGGGATATTATGAAAAACTGTTTTTT	CSVAGGQGYYEKLFF
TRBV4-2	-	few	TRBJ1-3	TGTGCCAGCAGCCAAGAACCGGGGGCTGGAAACACCATATATTTT	CASSQEPGAGNTIYF
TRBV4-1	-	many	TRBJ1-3	TGCGCCAGCAGCCAGAGAACAGGAAACTCTGGAAACACCATATATTTT	CASSQRTGNSGNTIYF
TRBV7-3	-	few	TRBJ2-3	TGTGCCAGCAGCCACACCTTCACAGATACGCAGTATTTT	CASSHTFTDTQYF
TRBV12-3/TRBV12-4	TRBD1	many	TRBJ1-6	TGTGCCAACAGCAGGGACAGGGTTAGTTCACCCCTCCACTTT	CANSRDRVSSPLHF
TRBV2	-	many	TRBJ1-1	TGTGCCAGCAGTGATAGCCCGGTGGGCGCTGAAGCTTTCTTT	CASSDSPVGAEAFF
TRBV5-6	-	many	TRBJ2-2	TGTGCCAGCAGCCCCGTGGGGGGGGCCTCTGCGGGGAACACCGGGGAGCTGTTTTTT	CASSPVGGASAGNTGELFF
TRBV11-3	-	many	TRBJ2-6	TGTGCCAGCCCAACAATAAGGCCTACGCAAACCCCGACGGCTGGGGCCAACGTCCTGACTTTC	CASPTIRPTQTPTAGANVLTF
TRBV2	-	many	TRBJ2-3	TGTGCCAGCAGGGCGTGGGCAGATACGCAGTATTTT	CASRAWADTQYF
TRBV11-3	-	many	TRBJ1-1	TGTGCCAGCAGCTTAGGTACGGGCACTGAAGCTTTCTTT	CASSLGTGTEAFF
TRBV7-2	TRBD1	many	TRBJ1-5	TGTGCCAGCAGCTCCTATGACAGGGGGTATCAGCCCCAGCATTTT	CASSSYDRGYQPQHF
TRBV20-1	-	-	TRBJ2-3	TGCAGTGCTAGTGGGGGGCAGACAGATACGCAGTATTTT	CSASGGQTDTQYF
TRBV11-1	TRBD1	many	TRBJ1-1	TGTGCCAGCAGTGCCCGGGACAGGAACTTTGAAGCTTTCTTT	CASSARDRNFEAFF
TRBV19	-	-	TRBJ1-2	TGTGCCAGTAGTATTGGCCAGGGTGGATATGGCTACACCTTC	CASSIGQGGYGYTF
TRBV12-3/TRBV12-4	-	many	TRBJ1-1	TGTGCCAGCAGTTTTCGGGCCATGAACACTGAAGCTTTCTTT	CASSFRAMNTEAFF
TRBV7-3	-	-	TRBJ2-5	TGTGCCAGCAGCCCCGGGACGTACCAAGAGACCCAGTACTTC	CASSPGTYQETQYF
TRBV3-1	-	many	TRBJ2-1	TGTGCCAGCAGCCCGACTACTAGCGGAGGGGGCTATGAGCAGTTCTTC	CASSPTTSGGGYEQFF
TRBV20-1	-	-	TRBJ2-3	TGCAGTGCTAGACGTCGCGGCCCGTCCCTAGATACGCAGTATTTT	CSARRRGPSLDTQYF
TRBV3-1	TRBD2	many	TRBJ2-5	TGTGCCAGCAGTCTCGGGACTAGCGGGACCCCTGGGGAAGAGACCCAGTACTTC	CASSLGTSGTPGEETQYF
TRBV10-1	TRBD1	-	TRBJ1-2	TGCGCCACTGGGACAGGGGAGTTAGGCGGCTACACCTTC	CATGTGELGGYTF
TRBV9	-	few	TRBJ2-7	TGTGCCAGCAATGACGGGTCCACCTCGTACGAGCAGTACTTC	CASNDGSTSYEQYF
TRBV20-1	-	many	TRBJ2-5	TGCAGTGCTAGTAAGGAATACCAAGAGACCCAGTACTTC	CSASKEYQETQYF
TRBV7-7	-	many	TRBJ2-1	TGTGCTAGCAGCCGGGACGTATGGGATGAGCAGTTCTTC	CASSRDVWDEQFF
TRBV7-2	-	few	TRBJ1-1	TGTGCCAGCAGCTCGATGTCATCTCAGACTGAAGCTTTCTTT	CASSSMSSQTEAFF
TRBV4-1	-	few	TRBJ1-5	TGCGCCAGCAGCCAAGACCGGCAGAACCAGCCCCAGCATTTT	CASSQDRQNQPQHF
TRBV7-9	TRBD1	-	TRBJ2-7	TGTGCCAGCAGCGGGGACAGGACTTACGAGCAGTACTTC	CASSGDRTYEQYF
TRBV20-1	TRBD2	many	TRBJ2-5	TGCAGTGCTATGGGAGGGGAAGAGACCCAGTACTTC	CSAMGGEETQYF
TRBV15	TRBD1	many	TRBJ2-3	TGTGCCACCAGCAGCGTGACAGGGGTCACAGATACGCAGTATTTT	CATSSVTGVTDTQYF
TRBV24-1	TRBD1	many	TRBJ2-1	TGTGCCACCAGTGATTTGGGACAGGGAAGGAATGAGCAGTTCTTC	CATSDLGQGRNEQFF
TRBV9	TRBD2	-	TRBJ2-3	TGTGCCAGCAGCGGAAAGGGACTAACTGCGGATACGCAGTATTTT	CASSGKGLTADTQYF
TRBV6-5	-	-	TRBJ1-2	TGTGCCAGCAGTTTGAACGTCGGGCAGGGCTACACCTTC	CASSLNVGQGYTF
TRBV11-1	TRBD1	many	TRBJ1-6	TGTGCCAGCAGCCCAGGGGGCCGTGATTCACCCCTCCACTTT	CASSPGGRDSPLHF
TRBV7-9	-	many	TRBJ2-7	TGTGCCAGCTGCCCGGACACGAACTACGAGCAGTACTTC	CASCPDTNYEQYF